The clone carrying this T cell receptor beta chain appeared a few times. Its antigen is undetermined. This sample was taken from a study of CD8 T cells in ankylosing spondylitis. Study-wide points: Some motif variants were previously reported in reactive arthritis synovial fluid and blood.

This CDR3 has 14 amino acids. V was pared by 0 bases and J by 4 bases, with 3 bases of the junction left unmatched. The V gene's germline CDR1 is SGDLS and CDR2 YYNGEE. Quantitative molecular-barcoded 5'-RACE generated the TCR beta libraries. Each CDR3 protein is one row after TCRdb ran MiXCR on the 5' RACE reads. Here the sample spans around 6,800 distinct CDR3 sequences, 8.2% being singletons. Sequences were obtained from blood, either unsorted or a sorted T cell fraction (not recorded which). The clonotype was recovered from a male donor with ankylosing spondylitis or in good health (not recorded which). The chain couples TRBV9 to TRBJ1-2, with 7 bases matching TRBD1. The CDR3 region is CASSVATGAYGYTF. The CDR3 DNA sequence: TGTGCCAGCAGCGTAGCAACAGGGGCCTATGGCTACACCTTC.